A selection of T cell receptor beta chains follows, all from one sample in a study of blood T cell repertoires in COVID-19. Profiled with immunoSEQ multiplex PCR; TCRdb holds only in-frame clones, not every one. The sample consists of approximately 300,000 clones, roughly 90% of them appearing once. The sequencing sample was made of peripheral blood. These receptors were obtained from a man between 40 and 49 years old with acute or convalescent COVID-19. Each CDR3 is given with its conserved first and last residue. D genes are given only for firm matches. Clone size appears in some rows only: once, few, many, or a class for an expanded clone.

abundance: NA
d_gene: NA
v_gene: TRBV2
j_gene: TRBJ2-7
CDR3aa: CASSDETSYEQYF
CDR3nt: TGTGCCAGCAGTGATGAGACATCCTACGAGCAGTACTTC

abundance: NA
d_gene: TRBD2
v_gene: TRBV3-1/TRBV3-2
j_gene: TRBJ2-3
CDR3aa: CASSFTSGGVTDTQYF
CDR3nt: TGTGCCAGCAGCTTCACTAGCGGGGGGGTTACAGATACGCAGTATTTT

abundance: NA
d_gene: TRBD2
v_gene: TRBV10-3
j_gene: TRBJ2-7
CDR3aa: CAISDWAGGSSYEQYF
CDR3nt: TGTGCCATCAGTGACTGGGCGGGCGGGAGCTCCTACGAGCAGTACTTC

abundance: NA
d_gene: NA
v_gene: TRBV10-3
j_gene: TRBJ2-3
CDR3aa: CAIRNDGDTQYF
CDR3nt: TGTGCCATCCGTAATGACGGGGATACGCAGTATTTT

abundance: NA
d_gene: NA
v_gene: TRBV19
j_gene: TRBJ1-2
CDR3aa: CASSRETNYGYTF
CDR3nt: TGTGCCAGTAGTAGGGAGACCAACTATGGCTACACCTTC

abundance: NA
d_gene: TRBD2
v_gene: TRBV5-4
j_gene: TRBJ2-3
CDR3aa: CASSLAVGSGGAGGTQYF
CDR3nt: TGTGCCAGCAGCTTGGCCGTCGGTAGCGGGGGGGCCGGTGGTACGCAGTATTTT

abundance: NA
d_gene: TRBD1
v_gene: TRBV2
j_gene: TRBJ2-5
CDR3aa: CASSFPTGTREETQYF
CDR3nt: TGTGCCAGCAGCTTCCCGACAGGGACGAGGGAGGAGACCCAGTACTTC

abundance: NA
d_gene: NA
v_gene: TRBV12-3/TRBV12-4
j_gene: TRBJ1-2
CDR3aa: CASSLQAQTGYTF
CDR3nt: TGTGCCAGCAGCTTACAGGCCCAAACCGGCTACACCTTC

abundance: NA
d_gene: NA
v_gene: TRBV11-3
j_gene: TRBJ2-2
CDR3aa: CASSQGIFTGELFF
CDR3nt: TGTGCCAGCAGCCAGGGGATATTCACCGGGGAGCTGTTTTTT

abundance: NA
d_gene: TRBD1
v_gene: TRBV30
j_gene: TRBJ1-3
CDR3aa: CAQRDRLNSGNTIYF
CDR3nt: TGTGCCCAACGGGACAGGCTTAACTCTGGAAACACCATATATTTT

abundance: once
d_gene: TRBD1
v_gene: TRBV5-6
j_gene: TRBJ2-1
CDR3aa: CASSLGQGAMNEQFF
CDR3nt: TGTGCCAGCAGCTTGGGACAGGGGGCTATGAATGAGCAGTTCTTC

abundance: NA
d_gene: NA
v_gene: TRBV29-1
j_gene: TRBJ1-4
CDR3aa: CSVGQEAYEKLFF
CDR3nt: TGCAGCGTTGGACAGGAGGCCTATGAAAAACTGTTTTTT

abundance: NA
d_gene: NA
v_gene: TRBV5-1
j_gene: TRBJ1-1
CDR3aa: CASSFRLGPNTEAFF
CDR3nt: TGCGCCAGCAGCTTTCGCCTGGGGCCGAACACTGAAGCTTTCTTT

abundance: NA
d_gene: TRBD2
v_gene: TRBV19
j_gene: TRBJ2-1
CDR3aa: CASMAAGGQDEQFF
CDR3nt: TGTGCCAGTATGGCAGCGGGGGGGCAGGATGAGCAGTTCTTC

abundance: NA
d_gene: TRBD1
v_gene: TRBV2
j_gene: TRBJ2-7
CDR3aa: CASSEWGGQGDYEQYF
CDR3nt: TGTGCCAGCAGTGAATGGGGGGGACAGGGGGACTACGAGCAGTACTTC

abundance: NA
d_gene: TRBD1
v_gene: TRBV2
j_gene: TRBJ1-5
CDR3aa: CASSRGTGDQPQHF
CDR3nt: TGTGCCAGCAGCCGCGGGACAGGGGATCAGCCCCAGCATTTT

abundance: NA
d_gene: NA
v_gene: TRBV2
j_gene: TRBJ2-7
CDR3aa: CASSWTAAYEQYF
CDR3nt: TGTGCCAGCAGCTGGACAGCAGCCTACGAGCAGTACTTC

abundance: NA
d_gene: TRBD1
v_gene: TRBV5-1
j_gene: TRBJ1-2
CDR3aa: CASRSIPGQGAYGYTF
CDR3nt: TGCGCCAGCAGATCTATTCCGGGACAGGGGGCCTATGGCTACACCTTC

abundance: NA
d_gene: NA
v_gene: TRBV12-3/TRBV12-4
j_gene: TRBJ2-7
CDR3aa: CASSFPGYEQYF
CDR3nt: TGTGCCAGCAGTTTTCCCGGCTACGAGCAGTACTTC

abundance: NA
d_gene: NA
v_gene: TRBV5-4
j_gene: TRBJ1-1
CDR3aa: CASSLGAPNTEAFF
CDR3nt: TGTGCCAGCAGCTTGGGGGCACCCAACACTGAAGCTTTCTTT

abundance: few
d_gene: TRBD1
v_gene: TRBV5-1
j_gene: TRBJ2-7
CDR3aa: CASSLRTGSYEQYF
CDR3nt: TGCGCCAGCAGCTTACGGACAGGGAGCTACGAGCAGTACTTC

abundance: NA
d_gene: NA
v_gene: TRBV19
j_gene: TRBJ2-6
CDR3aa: CASSIQRSGANVLTF
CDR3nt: TGTGCCAGTAGTATTCAGCGCTCTGGGGCCAACGTCCTGACTTTC

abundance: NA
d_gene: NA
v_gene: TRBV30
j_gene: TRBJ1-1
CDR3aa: CAWSAPPRDTEAFF
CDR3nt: TGTGCCTGGAGTGCACCTCCCCGGGACACTGAAGCTTTCTTT

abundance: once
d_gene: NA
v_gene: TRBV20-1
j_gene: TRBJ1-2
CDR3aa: CSASGNGYTF
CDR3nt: TGCAGTGCTTCAGGGAATGGCTACACCTTC